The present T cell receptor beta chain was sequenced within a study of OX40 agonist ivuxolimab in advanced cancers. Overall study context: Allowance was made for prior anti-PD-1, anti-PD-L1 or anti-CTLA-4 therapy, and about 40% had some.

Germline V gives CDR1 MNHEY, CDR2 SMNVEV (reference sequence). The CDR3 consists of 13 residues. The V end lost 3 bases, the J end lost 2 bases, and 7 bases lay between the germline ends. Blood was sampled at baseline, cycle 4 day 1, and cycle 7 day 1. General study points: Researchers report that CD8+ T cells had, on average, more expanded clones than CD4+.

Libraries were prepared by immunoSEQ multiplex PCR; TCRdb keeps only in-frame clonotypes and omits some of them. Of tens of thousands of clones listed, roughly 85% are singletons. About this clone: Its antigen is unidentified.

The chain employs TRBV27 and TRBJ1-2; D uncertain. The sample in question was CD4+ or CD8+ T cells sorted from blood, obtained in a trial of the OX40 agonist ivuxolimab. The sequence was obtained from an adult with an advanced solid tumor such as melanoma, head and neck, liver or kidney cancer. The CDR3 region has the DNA TGTGCCAGCAGTTTTTCCGGAAACTATGGCTACACCTTC. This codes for CASSFSGNYGYTF.